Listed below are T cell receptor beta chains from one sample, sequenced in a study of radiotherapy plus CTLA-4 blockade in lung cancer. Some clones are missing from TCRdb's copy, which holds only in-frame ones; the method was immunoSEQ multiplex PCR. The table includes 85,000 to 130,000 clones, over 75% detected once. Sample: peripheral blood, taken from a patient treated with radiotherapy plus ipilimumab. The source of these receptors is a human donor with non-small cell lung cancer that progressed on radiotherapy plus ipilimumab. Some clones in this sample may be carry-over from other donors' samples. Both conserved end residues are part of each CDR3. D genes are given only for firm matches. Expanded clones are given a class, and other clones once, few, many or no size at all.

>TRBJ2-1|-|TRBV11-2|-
TGTGCCAGCAGCCTGGGTCTAGCCTACAATGAGCAGTTCTTC
CASSLGLAYNEQFF
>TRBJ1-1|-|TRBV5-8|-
TGTGCCAGCAGCTGGAACAGGGCGCGTGCTTTCTTT
CASSWNRARAFF
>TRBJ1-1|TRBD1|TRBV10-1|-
TGCGCCAGCAGCCCGGGACAGAACCCTTTTGACACTGAAGCTTTCTTT
CASSPGQNPFDTEAFF
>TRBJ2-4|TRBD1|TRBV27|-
TGTGCCAGCAGTTTATTCCCCCCGGGACAGAGGTGGACGAACCTTTTTTTC
CASSLFPPGQRWTNLFF
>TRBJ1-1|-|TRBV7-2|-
TGTGCCAGCAGCTTAGGTCGACAAACTGAAGCTTTCTTT
CASSLGRQTEAFF
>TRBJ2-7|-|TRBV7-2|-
TGTGCCAGCAGCTTACTTGTGGCCGGCTACGAGCAGTACTTC
CASSLLVAGYEQYF
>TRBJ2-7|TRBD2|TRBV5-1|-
TGCGCCAGCAGCTGGACTAGAACTGGCGAGCAGTACTTC
CASSWTRTGEQYF
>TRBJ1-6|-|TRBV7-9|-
TGTGCCAGCAGCTTGGAGGTTGGGTCACCCCTCCACTTT
CASSLEVGSPLHF
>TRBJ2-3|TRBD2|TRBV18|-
TGTGCCAGCTCTCCTTACGGGGGGTCTAGCACAGATACGCAGTATTTT
CASSPYGGSSTDTQYF
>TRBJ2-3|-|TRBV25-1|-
TGTGCCAGCAGTGAAGTCCGGGGCCTACCGAGCACAGATACGCAGTATTTT
CASSEVRGLPSTDTQYF
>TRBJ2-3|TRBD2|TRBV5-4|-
TGTGCCAGCAGCGGCGGGGGGAGTAGCTTAAAAGATACGCAGTATTTT
CASSGGGSSLKDTQYF
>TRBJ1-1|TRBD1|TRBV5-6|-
TGTGCCAGCAGCTGGGACAGGGCTGAAGCTTTCTTT
CASSWDRAEAFF
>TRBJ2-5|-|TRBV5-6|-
TGTGCCAGCAGCCGAGGACAGTCGAATAGTGAGCAGTACTTC
CASSRGQSNSEQYF
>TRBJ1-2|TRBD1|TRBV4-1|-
TGCGCCAGCAGCCCGCCTCGACAGGGTAGGGACTATGGCTACACCTTC
CASSPPRQGRDYGYTF
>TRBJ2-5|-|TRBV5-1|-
TGCGCCAGCAGCTTGTATACACTCCAAGAGACCCAGTACTTC
CASSLYTLQETQYF
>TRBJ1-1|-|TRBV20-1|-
TGCAGTGCTCGACCGAACACTGAAGCTTTCTTT
CSARPNTEAFF
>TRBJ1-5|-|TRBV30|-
TGTGCCTGGAGTCGAGAGGGGGTTAGTCAGCCCCAGCATTTT
CAWSREGVSQPQHF
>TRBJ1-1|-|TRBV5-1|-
TGCGCCAGCAGCTTGGCCCCTGGGGGGAACACTGAAGCTTTCTTT
CASSLAPGGNTEAFF
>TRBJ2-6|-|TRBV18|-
TGTGCCAGCTCACCTTTAAGACAGGACAACTCTGGGGCCAACGTCCTGACTTTC
CASSPLRQDNSGANVLTF
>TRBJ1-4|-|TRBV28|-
TGTGCCAGCAACAGGCGCACTAATGAAAAACTGTTTTTT
CASNRRTNEKLFF
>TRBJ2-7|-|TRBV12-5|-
TGTGCTAGTGGTACGTACTACGAGCAGTACTTC
CASGTYYEQYF
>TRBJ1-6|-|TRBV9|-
TGTGCCAGCAGCCGAACGAATTCACCCCTCCACTTT
CASSRTNSPLHF
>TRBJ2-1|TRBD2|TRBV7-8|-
TGTGCCAGCAGCTCCCTAAGCGGGGGGAGCTCCTACAATGAGCAGTTCTTC
CASSSLSGGSSYNEQFF
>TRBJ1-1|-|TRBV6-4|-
TGTGCCAGCAGTGACAGTAGACGGCTTCTGAACACTGAAGCTTTCTTT
CASSDSRRLLNTEAFF
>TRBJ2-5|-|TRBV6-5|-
TGTGCCAGCAGTTACCCAGGGTCAGAGACCCAGTACTTC
CASSYPGSETQYF
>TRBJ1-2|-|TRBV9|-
TGTGCCAGCAGCGTAGCTTTTAGTGGACCGCTCTATGGCTACACCTTC
CASSVAFSGPLYGYTF
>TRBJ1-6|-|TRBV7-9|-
TGTGCCAGCAGCTTAGTTATAGGGAATAATTCACCCCTCCACTTT
CASSLVIGNNSPLHF
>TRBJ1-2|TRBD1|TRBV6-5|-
TGCGCCAGCAGTTACTCTGGACAGGGATACTATGGCTACACCTTC
CASSYSGQGYYGYTF
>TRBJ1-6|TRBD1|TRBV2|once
TGTGCCAGCAGCGATCAGGGGGTCGGGAATAATTCACCCCTCCACTTT
CASSDQGVGNNSPLHF
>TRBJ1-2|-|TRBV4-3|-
TGCGCCAGCAGCCAAGATCGGGGACCTTATGGCTACACCTTC
CASSQDRGPYGYTF
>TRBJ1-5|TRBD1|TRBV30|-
TGTGCCTGGAGTGACGACAGGGCCTACAATCAGCCCCAGCATTTT
CAWSDDRAYNQPQHF
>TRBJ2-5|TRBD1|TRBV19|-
TGTGCCAGTAGTCCTCGACAGGGGGCGGGAGAGACCCAGTACTTC
CASSPRQGAGETQYF
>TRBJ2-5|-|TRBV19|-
TGTGCCAGTAGTGCCCGTAGGAGGGGAGTACGGGAGACCCAGTACTTC
CASSARRRGVRETQYF
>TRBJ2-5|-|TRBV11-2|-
TGTGCCAGCAGCTTACCCCATTCCCCCCCGACCCAGTACTTC
CASSLPHSPPTQYF
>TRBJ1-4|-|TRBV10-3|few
TGTGCCATCACCCCAGCGGTAGGGGAAAAACTGTTTTTT
CAITPAVGEKLFF
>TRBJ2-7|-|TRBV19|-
TGTGCCAGTAGTGCTCTAAGGGATTTGGAGCAGTACTTC
CASSALRDLEQYF
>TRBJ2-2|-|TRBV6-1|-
TGTGCCAGCAGTGACAGGGGGGCGAACACCGGGGAGCTGTTTTTT
CASSDRGANTGELFF
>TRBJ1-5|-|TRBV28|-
TGTGCCAGCAGTTCCACCGGTGGTCAGCCCCAGCATTTT
CASSSTGGQPQHF
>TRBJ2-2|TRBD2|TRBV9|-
TGTGCCAGCAGCCGGACTAGCGGGGGAAACACCGGGGAGCTGTTTTTT
CASSRTSGGNTGELFF
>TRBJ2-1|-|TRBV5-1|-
TGCGCCAGCAGCTTTCCTTCTACCCAAGCCTCCAGCTCCTACAATGAGCAGTTCTTC
CASSFPSTQASSSYNEQFF
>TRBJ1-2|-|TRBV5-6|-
TGTGCCAGCAGCTTTGGTTCGAACTATGGCTACACCTTC
CASSFGSNYGYTF
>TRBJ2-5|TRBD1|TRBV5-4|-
TGTGCCAGCAGTATCGGGACAGTTAAAGAGACCCAGTACTTC
CASSIGTVKETQYF
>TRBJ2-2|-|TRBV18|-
TGTGCCAGCTCATCTTCAGTGGCAGGGGAGCTGTTTTTT
CASSSSVAGELFF
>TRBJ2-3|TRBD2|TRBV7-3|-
TGTGCCAGCAGCCAGGGAGGGGCCGGAGGGGGCACAGATACGCAGTATTTT
CASSQGGAGGGTDTQYF
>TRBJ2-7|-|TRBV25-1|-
TGTGCCAGCAGTCTGGGGCGGGACGAGCAGTACTTC
CASSLGRDEQYF
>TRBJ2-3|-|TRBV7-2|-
TGTGCCAGCAGCTTAGTTGGGGAGATAGTACGGGGGTCAGATACGCAGTATTTT
CASSLVGEIVRGSDTQYF
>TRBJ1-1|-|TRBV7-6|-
TGTGCCAGCACCTATAGACAGGAGGGCACTGAAGCTTTCTTT
CASTYRQEGTEAFF
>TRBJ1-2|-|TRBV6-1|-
TGTGCCAGCAGTGGAACAGGGCTGGATGGCTACACCTTC
CASSGTGLDGYTF
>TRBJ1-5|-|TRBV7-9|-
TGTGCCAGCAGCTTAGTCGAGGGACAGCCCCAGCATTTT
CASSLVEGQPQHF
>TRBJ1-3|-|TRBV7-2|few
TGTGCCAGCAGCTTAGTTGGGGTCCTCTCTGGAAACACCATATATTTT
CASSLVGVLSGNTIYF